This TCR beta chain was documented in a study of CD8+ T cells in alopecia areata. About the research overall: Treated individuals took tofacitinib by mouth, 5 to 10 mg twice daily. Study-wide results and limits: TCRs were shared less clearly across patients than in mice, possibly for HLA-related reasons.

Those with alopecia areata gave lesional scalp punch biopsies and peripheral blood. Regarding this clone: What it binds is unknown.

The sequencing template was cDNA reverse transcribed from extracted RNA. Some clones are missing from TCRdb's copy, which holds only in-frame ones; the method was immunoSEQ multiplex PCR. The data contain approximately 12,000 clones, about three fifths of them singletons. Sequences were obtained from skin. This TCR was sampled from a human donor with alopecia areata.

As DNA, the CDR3 is TGCGCCAGCAACCTCAGACAGGAGGGGTACTTC. It is translated as CASNLRQEGYF. V usage is TRBV5-1 and J usage is TRBJ2-7; D may match TRBD1 or TRBD2 (6 bases each). CDR1 SGHRS and CDR2 YFSETQ come from the germline V gene. CDR3 length: 11 residues. V was pared by 6 bases and J by 12 bases, with 16 bases between.